This T cell receptor (beta chain) came from a study of breast tumors, draining lymph nodes, adjacent tissues listed by TCRdb under 2016. With respect to the entire study: The study compared TCR beta repertoires across tumor, adjacent nontumor tissue and axillary lymph nodes from breast cancer patients. In human breast cancer, the study set out to assess how tumor, surrounding tissue and draining lymph node repertoires relate to one another and whether T cells might be exchanged between them.

The CDR3, from cysteine to phenylalanine, totals 15 residues. The only DNA kept is the CDR3, 45 bases in frame from the first base. The CDR1 and CDR2 encoded by the germline V gene are SGHTA and FQGNSA. Sequencer: Illumina HiSeq 2000. Multiplex PCR amplification was used to generate the TCR beta chain libraries. High-throughput sequencing was used to analyze the amplified TCR beta chain products. In TCRdb, the public reads were trimmed at Q25 with fastp and aligned with MiXCR, with productive beta chains retained. Rows matching on CDR3 protein sequence are summarized as one entry with the most common DNA and genes. Recorded for this sample are 200,000 to 300,000 distinct CDR3 sequences; 30% to 35% of them occurred a single time. The top ten clones comprise around 1% of the sample. The lymph node samples were taken from the axillary draining lymph nodes of breast cancer patients. This clonotype has a handful of counts. The target of this receptor is not known. This may stem from a read error, because a much larger clone lies one nucleotide away.

Study-wide findings and limitations: The data were considered consistent with most tumor T cells being derived from the lymph node and subsequently expanding within tumor tissue. The study presented the conclusion that tumor T cells originate in lymph nodes as consistent with a hypothesis, not as something directly demonstrated. Tumors showed preferential V and J gene usage, and their T-cell repertoire diversity fell below that of lymph nodes yet above that of nontumor tissue. Tumor and nontumor tissue repertoires were found to be significantly more similar in luminal-like than in basal-like breast cancer.

The clonotype originates from a female donor with breast cancer. Some clones in this sample may be carry-over from other donors' samples. The chain is encoded by TRBV7-2 joined to TRBJ2-5; 7 bases in between match TRBD1. The sequenced sample was axillary lymph node tissue. The nucleotide sequence reads as follows: TGTGCCAGCAGCTTAGAGGACAGGATAAGAGAGACCCAGCACTTC. It translates as CASSLEDRIRETQHF.